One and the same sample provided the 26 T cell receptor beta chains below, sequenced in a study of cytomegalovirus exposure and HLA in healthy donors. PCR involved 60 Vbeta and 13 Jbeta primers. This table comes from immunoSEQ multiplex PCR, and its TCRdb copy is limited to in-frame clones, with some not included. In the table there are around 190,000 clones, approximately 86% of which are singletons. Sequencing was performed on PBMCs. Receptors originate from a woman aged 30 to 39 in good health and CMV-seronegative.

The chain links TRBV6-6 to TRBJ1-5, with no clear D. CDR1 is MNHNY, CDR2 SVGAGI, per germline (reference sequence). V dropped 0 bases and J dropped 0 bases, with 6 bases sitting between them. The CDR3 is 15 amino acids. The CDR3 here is CASSYSSNSNQPQHF. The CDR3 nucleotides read TGTGCCAGCAGTTACTCATCAAATAGCAATCAGCCCCAGCATTTT.

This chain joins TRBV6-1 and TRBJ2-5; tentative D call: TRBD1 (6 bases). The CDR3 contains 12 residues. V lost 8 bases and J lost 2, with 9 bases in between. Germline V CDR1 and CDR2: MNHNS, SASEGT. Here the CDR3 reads CASGQNQETQYF. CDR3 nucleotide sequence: TGTGCCAGCGGACAGAATCAAGAGACCCAGTACTTC.

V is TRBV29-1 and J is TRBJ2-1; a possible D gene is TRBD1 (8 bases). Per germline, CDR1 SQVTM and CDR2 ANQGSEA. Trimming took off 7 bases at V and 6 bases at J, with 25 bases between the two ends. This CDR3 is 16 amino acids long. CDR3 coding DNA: TGCAGCGCTGCAGGGGGCTCGGGGAGGGCTGCCAATGAGCAGTTCTTC. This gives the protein CSAAGGSGRAANEQFF.

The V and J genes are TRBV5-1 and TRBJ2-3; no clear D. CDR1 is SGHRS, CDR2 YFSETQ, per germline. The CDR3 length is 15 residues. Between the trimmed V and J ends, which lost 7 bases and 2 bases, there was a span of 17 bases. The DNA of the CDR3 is TGCGCCAGCTCCAGAGACAACCCCTTCACAGATACGCAGTATTTT. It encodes CASSRDNPFTDTQYF.

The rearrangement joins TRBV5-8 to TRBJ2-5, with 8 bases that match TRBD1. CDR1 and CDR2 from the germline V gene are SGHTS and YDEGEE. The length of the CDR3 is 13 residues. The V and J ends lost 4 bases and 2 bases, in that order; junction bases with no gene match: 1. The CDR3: CASSRQGQETQYF. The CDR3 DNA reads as TGTGCCAGCAGCCGACAGGGGCAAGAGACCCAGTACTTC.

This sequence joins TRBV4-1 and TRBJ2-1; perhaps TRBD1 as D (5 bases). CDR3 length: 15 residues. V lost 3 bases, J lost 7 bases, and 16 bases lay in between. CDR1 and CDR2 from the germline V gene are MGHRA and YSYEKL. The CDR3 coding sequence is TGCGCCAGCAGCCAGGATGACAGATTCGGAAATGAGCAGTTCTTC. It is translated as CASSQDDRFGNEQFF.

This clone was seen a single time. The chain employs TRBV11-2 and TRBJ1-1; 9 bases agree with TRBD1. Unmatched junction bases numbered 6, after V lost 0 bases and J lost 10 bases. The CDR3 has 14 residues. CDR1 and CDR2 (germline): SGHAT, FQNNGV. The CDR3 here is CASSLENRGRRAFF. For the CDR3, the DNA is TGTGCCAGCAGCTTAGAGAACAGGGGGCGAAGAGCTTTCTTT.

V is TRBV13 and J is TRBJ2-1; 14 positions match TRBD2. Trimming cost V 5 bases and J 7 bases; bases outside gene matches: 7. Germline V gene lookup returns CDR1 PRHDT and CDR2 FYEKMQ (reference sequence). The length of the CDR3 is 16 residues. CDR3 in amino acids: CASSLRTSGRLNEQFF. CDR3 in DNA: TGTGCCAGCAGCCTACGGACTAGCGGGAGGCTGAATGAGCAGTTCTTC.

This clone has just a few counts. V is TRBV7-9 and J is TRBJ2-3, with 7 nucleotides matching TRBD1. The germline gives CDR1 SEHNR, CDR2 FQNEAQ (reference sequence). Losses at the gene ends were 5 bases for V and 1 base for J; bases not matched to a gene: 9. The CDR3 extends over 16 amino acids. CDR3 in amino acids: CASSRQGPSGTDTQYF. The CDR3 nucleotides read TGTGCCAGCAGCCGACAGGGACCCTCTGGCACAGATACGCAGTATTTT.

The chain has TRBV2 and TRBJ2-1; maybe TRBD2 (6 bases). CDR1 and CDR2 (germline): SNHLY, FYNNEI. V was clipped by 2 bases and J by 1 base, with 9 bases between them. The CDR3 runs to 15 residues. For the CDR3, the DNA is TGTGCCAGCAGTGAATGGGGAGGATCCTACAATGAGCAGTTCTTC. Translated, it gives CASSEWGGSYNEQFF.

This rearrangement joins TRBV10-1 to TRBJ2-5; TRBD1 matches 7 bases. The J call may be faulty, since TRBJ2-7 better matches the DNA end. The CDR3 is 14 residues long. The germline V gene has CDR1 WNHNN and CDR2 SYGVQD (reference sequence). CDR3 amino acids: CASSDRQGSGEQYF. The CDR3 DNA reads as TGCGCCAGCAGTGACCGACAGGGATCGGGCGAGCAGTACTTC.

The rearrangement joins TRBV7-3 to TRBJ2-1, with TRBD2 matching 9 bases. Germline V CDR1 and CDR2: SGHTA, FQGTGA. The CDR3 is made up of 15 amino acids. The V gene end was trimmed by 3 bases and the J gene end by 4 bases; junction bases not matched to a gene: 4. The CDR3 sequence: CASSLSSGIYNEQFF. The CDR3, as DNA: TGTGCCAGCAGCTTGTCTAGCGGGATTTACAATGAGCAGTTCTTC.

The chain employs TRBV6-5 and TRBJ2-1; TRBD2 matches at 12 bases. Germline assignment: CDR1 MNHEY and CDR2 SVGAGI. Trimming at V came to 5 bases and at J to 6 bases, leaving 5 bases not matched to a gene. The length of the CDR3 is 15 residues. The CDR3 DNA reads TGTGCCAGCAGTACGCTAGCGGGAGGGCTCAATGAGCAGTTCTTC. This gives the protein CASSTLAGGLNEQFF.

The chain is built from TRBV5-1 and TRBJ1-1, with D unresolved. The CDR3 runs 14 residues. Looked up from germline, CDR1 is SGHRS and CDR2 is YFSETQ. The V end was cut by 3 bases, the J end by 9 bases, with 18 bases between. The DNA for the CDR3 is TGCGCCAGCAGCTCCGAGGTGGAGCCCCCGAAAGCTTTCTTT. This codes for CASSSEVEPPKAFF.

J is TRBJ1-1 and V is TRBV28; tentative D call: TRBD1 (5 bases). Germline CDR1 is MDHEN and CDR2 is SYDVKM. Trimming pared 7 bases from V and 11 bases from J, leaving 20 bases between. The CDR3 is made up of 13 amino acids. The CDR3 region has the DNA TGTGCCAGCAACCCGCGGGTTGGGGGGGTGGCTTTCTTT. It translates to CASNPRVGGVAFF.

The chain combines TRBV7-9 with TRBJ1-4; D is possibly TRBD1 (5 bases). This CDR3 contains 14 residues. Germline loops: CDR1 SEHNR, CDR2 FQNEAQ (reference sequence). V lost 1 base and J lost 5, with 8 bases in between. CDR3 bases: TGTGCCAGCAGCTTAGAGGGACTCAATGAAAAACTGTTTTTT. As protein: CASSLEGLNEKLFF.

CDR3 region: CASRSPGTSYEQYF. The CDR3 DNA follows: TGTGCCAGCAGAAGTCCCGGGACATCCTACGAGCAGTACTTC. V is TRBV28 and J is TRBJ2-7; D possibly corresponds to TRBD1 (6 bases). There are 14 residues in the CDR3. V was pared by 6 bases and J by 1 base, with 13 bases between. Germline CDR1 MDHEN, CDR2 SYDVKM.

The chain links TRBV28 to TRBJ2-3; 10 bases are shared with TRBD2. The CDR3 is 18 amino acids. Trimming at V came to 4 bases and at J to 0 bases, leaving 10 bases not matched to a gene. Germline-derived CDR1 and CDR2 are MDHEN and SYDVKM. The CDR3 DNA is TGTGCCAGCAGTTCCATAGCGGGAGGAGGACCTAGCACAGATACGCAGTATTTT. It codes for CASSSIAGGGPSTDTQYF.

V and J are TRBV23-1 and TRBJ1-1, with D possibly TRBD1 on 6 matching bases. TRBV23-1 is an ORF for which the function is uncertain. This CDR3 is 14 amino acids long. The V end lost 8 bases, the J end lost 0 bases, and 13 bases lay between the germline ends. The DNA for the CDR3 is TGCGCCAGCGGCAGGGGTGGTATGAACACTGAAGCTTTCTTT. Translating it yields CASGRGGMNTEAFF.

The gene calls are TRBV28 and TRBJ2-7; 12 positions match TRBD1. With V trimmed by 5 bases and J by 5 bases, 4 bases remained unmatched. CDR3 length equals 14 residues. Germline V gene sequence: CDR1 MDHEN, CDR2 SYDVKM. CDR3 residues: CASSPGQGAHEQYF. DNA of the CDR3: TGTGCCAGCAGTCCGGGACAGGGGGCTCACGAGCAGTACTTC.

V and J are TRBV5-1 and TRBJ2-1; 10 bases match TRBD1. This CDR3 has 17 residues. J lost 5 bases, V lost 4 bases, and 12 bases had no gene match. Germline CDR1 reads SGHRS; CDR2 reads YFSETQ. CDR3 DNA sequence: TGCGCCAGCAGCCCAGCCAGTCCCGGGACAGGGGACAATGAGCAGTTCTTC. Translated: CASSPASPGTGDNEQFF.

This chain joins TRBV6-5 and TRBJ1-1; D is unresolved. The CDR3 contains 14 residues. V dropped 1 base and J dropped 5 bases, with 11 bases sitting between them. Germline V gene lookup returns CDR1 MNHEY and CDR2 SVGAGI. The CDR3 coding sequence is TGTGCCAGCAGTTACTTTGGAGGGAAGACTGAAGCTTTCTTT. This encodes CASSYFGGKTEAFF.

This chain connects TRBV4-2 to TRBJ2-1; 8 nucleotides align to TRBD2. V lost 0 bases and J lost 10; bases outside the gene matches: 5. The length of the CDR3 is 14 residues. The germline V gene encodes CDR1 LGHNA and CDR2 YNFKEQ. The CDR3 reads CASSQDWASGEQFF. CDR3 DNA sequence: TGTGCCAGCAGCCAAGATTGGGCTAGCGGGGAGCAGTTCTTC.

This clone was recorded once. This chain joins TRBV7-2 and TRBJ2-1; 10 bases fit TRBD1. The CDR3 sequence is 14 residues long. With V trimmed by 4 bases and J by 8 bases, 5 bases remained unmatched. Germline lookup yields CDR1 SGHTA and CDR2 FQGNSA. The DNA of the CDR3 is TGTGCCAGCAGCTCTACGACAGGGGGCTATGAGCAGTTCTTC. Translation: CASSSTTGGYEQFF.

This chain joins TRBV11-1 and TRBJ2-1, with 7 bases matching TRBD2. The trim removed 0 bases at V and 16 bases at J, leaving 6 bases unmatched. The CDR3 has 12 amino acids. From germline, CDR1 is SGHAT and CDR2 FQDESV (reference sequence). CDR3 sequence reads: CASSLAPGGVFF. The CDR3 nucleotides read TGTGCCAGCAGCTTAGCTCCGGGAGGAGTATTCTTC. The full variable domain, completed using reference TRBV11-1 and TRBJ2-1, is EAEVAQSPRYKITEKSQAVAFWCDPISGHATLYWYRQILGQGPELLVQFQDESVVDDSQLPKDRFSAERLKGVDSTLKIQPAELGDSAMYLCASSLAPGGVFFGPGTRLTVL.

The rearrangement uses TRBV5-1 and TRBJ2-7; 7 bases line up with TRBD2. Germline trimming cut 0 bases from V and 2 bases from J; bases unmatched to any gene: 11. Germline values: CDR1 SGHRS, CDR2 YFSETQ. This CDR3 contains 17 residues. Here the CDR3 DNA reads TGCGCCAGCAGCTTGGTTTCGGGGGGACGGTTAACCTACGAGCAGTACTTC. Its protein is CASSLVSGGRLTYEQYF.